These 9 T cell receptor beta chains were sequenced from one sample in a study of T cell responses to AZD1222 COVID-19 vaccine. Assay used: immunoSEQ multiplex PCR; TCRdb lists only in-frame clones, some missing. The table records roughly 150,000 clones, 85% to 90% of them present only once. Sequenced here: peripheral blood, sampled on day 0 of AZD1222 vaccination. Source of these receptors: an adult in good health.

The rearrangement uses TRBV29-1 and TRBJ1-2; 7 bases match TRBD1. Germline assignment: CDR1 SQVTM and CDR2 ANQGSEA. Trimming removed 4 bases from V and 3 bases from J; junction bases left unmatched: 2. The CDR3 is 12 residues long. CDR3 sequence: CSVATGDYGYTF. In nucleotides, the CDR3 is TGCAGCGTTGCCACAGGGGACTATGGCTACACCTTC.

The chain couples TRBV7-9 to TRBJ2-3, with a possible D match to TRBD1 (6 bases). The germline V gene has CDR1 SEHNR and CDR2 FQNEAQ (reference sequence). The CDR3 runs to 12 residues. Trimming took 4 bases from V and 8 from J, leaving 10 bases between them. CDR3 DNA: TGTGCCAGCAGCTCAACAGGGCGTACGCAGTATTTT. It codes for CASSSTGRTQYF. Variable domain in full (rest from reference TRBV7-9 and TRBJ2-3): DTGVSQNPRHKITKRGQNVTFRCDPISEHNRLYWYRQTLGQGPEFLTYFQNEAQLEKSRLLSDRFSAERPKGSFSTLEIQRTEQGDSAMYLCASSSTGRTQYFGPGTRLTVL.

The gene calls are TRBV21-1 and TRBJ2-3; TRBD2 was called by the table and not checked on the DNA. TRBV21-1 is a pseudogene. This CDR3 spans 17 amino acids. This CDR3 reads CASSKSAGLAGTDTQYF. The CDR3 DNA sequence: TGTGCCAGCAGCAAATCTGCGGGACTAGCGGGCACAGATACGCAGTATTTT.

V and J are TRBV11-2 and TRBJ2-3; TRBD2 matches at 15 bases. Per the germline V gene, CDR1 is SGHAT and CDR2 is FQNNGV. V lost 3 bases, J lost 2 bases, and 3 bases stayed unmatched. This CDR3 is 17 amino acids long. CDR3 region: CASSLRTSGGATDTQYF. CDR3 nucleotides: TGTGCCAGCAGCTTGCGGACTAGCGGGGGGGCCACAGATACGCAGTATTTT.

The CDR3 bases are TGTGCCAGCAGCACTAGCGGGGGGTTTTACAATGAGCAGTTCTTC. Protein: CASSTSGGFYNEQFF. The chain couples TRBV9 to TRBJ2-1; 12 bases are a match to TRBD2. The CDR3 totals 15 residues. Germline CDR1 and CDR2: SGDLS and YYNGEE. V lost 4 bases and J lost 4; bases outside the gene matches: 3.

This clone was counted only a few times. The CDR3 here is CASSYHRNTGELFF. For the CDR3, the DNA is TGTGCCAGCAGCTACCACAGGAACACCGGGGAGCTGTTTTTT. The chain couples TRBV6-5 to TRBJ2-2; D is uncertain. Germline CDR1 MNHEY, CDR2 SVGAGI. CDR3 length equals 14 residues. Trimming removed 6 bases at V and 1 base at J, with 9 bases between.

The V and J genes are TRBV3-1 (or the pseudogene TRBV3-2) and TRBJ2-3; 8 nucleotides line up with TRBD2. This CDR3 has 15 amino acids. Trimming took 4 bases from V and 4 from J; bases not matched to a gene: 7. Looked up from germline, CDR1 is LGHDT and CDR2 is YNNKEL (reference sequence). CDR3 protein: CASSPRGSGADTQYF. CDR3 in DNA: TGTGCCAGCAGCCCCCGGGGTAGCGGGGCAGATACGCAGTATTTT.

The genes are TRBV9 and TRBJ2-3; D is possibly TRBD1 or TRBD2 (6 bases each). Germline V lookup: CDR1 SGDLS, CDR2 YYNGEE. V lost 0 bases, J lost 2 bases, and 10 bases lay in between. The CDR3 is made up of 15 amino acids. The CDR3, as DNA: TGTGCCAGCAGCGTAGGCGGGACAAACACAGATACGCAGTATTTT. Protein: CASSVGGTNTDTQYF.

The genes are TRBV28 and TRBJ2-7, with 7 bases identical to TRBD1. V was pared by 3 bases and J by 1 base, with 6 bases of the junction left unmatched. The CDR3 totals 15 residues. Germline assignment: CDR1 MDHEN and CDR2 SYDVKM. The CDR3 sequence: CASSFRDRPSYEQYF. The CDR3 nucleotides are TGTGCCAGCAGTTTTCGGGACAGACCGTCCTACGAGCAGTACTTC.